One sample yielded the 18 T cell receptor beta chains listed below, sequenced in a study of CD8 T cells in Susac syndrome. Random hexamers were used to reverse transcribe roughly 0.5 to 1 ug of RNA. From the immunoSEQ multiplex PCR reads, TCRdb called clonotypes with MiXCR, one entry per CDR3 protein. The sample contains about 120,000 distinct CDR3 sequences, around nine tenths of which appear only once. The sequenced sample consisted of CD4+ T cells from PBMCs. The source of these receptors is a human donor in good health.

In DNA form, the CDR3 reads TGCAGCGTTGACCCGGGGGCGAGTGAGCAGTACTTC. This encodes CSVDPGASEQYF. V gene TRBV29-1 combines with J gene TRBJ2-7, with D possibly called TRBD1 or TRBD2 (6 bases each). CDR1 and CDR2 (germline): SQVTM, ANQGSEA. The CDR3 is made up of 12 amino acids. V was trimmed by 3 bases and J by 7 bases, leaving 13 bases between them.

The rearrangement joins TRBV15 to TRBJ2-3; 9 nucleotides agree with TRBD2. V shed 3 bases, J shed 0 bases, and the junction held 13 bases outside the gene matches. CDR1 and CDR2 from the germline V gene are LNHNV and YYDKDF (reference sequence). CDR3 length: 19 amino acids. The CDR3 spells CATSRGGEAGGPSTDTQYF. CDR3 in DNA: TGTGCCACCAGCAGGGGGGGAGAGGCGGGAGGGCCGAGCACAGATACGCAGTATTTT.

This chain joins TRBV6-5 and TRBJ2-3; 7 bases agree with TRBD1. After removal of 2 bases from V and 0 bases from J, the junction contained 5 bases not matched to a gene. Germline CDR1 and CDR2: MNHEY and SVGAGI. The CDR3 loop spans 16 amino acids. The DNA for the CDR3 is TGTGCCAGCAGTTACGGTCCGGGACAGAGCACAGATACGCAGTATTTT. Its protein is CASSYGPGQSTDTQYF.

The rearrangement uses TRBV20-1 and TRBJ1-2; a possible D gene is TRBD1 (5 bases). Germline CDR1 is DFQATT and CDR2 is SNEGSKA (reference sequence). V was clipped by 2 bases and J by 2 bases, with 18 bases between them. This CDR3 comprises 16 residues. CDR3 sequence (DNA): TGCAGTGCTAGACCTCATAGTGCGGGGGAAAACTATGGCTACACCTTC. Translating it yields CSARPHSAGENYGYTF.

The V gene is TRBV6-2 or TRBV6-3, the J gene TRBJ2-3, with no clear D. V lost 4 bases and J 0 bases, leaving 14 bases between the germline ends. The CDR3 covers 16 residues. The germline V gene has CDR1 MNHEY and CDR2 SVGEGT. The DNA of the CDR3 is TGTGCCAGCAGTTCCCCCTTAAGGCTCAGCACAGATACGCAGTATTTT. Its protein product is CASSSPLRLSTDTQYF.

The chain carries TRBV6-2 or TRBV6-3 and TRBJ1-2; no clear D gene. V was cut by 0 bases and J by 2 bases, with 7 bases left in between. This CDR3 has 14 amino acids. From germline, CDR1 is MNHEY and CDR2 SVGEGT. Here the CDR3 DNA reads TGTGCCAGCAGTTACTCGAATATGAACTATGGCTACACCTTC. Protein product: CASSYSNMNYGYTF.

CDR3 coding DNA: TGTGCGGGGGACAGTTTTAGCTCCTACGAGCAGTACTTC. Encoded protein: CAGDSFSSYEQYF. V gene TRBV30 combines with J gene TRBJ2-7, with TRBD1 matching 7 bases. CDR3 size: 13 residues. From germline, CDR1 is GTSNPN and CDR2 SVGIG (reference sequence).

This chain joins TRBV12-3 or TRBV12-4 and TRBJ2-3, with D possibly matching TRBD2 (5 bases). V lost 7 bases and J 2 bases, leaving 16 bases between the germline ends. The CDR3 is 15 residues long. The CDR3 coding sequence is TGTGCCAGCAAAGTCTCGCTAGCCTACACAGATACGCAGTATTTT. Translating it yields CASKVSLAYTDTQYF.

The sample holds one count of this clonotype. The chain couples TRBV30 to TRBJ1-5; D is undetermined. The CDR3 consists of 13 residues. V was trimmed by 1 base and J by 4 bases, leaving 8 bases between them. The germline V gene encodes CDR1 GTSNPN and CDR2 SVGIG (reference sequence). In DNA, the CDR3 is TGTGCCTGGAGTGACAGCGTTAATCAGCCCCAGCATTTT. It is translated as CAWSDSVNQPQHF.

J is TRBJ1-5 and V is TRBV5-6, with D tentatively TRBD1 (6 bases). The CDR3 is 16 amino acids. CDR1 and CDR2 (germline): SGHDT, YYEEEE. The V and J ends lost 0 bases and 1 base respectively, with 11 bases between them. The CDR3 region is CASSLEQGRSNQPQHF. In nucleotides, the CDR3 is TGTGCCAGCAGCTTGGAGCAGGGGCGAAGCAATCAGCCCCAGCATTTT.

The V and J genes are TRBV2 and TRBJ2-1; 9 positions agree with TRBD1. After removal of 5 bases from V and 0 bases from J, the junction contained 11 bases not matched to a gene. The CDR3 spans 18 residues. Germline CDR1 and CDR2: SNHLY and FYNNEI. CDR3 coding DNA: TGTGCCAGCAGTAGGGACAGGGTACCGGCGAGCTCCTACAATGAGCAGTTCTTC. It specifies CASSRDRVPASSYNEQFF.

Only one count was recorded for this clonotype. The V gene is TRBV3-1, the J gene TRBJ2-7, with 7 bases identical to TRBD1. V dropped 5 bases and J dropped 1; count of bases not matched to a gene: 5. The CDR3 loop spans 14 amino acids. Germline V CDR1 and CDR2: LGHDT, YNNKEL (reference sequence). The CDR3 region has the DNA TGTGCCAGCAGCAACCGGGACAGATCCTACGAGCAGTACTTC. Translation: CASSNRDRSYEQYF.

The CDR3 nucleotides read TGTGCCAGTAGAAAAAGGGACGGCGATGGCTACACCTTC. This codes for CASRKRDGDGYTF. The J gene is TRBJ1-2, the V gene TRBV19; perhaps TRBD1 as D (5 bases). The CDR3 spans 13 residues. CDR1 and CDR2 from the germline V gene are LNHDA and SQIVND (reference sequence). V dropped 6 bases and J dropped 6 bases, with 14 bases sitting between them.

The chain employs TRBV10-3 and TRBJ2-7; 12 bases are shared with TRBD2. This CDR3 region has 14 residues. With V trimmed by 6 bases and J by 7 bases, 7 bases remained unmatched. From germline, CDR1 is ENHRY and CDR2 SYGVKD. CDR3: CAISRTSGIEEQYF. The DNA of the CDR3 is TGTGCCATCAGCCGGACTAGCGGGATCGAGGAGCAGTACTTC.

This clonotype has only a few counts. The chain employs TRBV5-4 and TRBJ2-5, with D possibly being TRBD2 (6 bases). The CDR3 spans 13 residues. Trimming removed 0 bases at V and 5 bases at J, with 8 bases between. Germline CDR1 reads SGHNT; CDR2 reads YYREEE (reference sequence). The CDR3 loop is CASSLGRGETQYF. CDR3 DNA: TGTGCCAGCAGCTTGGGTCGGGGGGAGACCCAGTACTTC.

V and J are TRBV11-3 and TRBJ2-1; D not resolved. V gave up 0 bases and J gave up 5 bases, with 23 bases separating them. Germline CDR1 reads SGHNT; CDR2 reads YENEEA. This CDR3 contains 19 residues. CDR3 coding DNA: TGTGCCAGCAGCTTAGATCACCGACTTCAGCTGGGAACGGACAATGAGCAGTTCTTC. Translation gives CASSLDHRLQLGTDNEQFF.

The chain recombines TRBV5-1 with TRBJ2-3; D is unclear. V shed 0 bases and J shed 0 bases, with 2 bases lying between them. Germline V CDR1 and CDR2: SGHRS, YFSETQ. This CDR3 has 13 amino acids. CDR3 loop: CASSLVSTDTQYF. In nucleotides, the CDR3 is TGCGCCAGCAGCTTGGTTAGCACAGATACGCAGTATTTT.

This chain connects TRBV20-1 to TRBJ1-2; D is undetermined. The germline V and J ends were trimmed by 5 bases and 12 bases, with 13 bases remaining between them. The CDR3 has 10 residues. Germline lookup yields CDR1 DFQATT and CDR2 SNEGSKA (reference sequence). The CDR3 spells CSALAYADTF. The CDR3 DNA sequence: TGCAGTGCTTTAGCCTATGCGGACACCTTC.